The 15 T cell receptor beta chains below all came from one sample that was sequenced in a study of T cell repertoires in cytomegalovirus infection (dated by TCRdb to about 2019). The treatment or condition label corresponds to: in vitro stimulation with specific CMV peptide epitopes to enrich CMV-specific T cells. These receptors are not linked to any known antigen. Sequenced on an Illumina HiSeq 1500. Using fastp at Q25 and MiXCR, TCRdb reprocessed the public reads and kept productive beta chains. Records with the same CDR3 protein are collapsed into one entry carrying the most frequent genes and DNA. The sample table holds about half a million distinct CDR3 sequences, of which about 42% were seen once. The ten most abundant clones make up about 45% of the sample. The sequenced sample was cultured PBMCs, obtained from culture after CMV antigen stimulation. All receptors come from a human donor in good health (CMV status not recorded). Some clones in this sample may be carry-over from other donors' samples.

This clonotype was counted only a few times. In DNA, the CDR3 is TGTGCCAGCAGCTTGGGGCCTAGACAAAGGACCCAGTACTTC. This sequence encodes CASSLGPRQRTQYF. The chain uses TRBV7-2 and TRBJ2-5; tentative D call: TRBD1 (5 bases). The CDR3 is 14 amino acids. Germline assignment: CDR1 SGHTA and CDR2 FQGNSA. V was trimmed by 3 bases and J by 7 bases, leaving 15 bases between them.

J is TRBJ1-5 and V is TRBV6-2 or TRBV6-3, with D unresolved. Germline V lookup: CDR1 MNHEY, CDR2 SVGEGT. The CDR3 spans 15 residues. The germline V and J ends were trimmed by 2 bases and 0 bases, with 8 bases remaining between them. CDR3 in amino acids: CASSYSEFSNQPQHF. DNA for the CDR3: TGTGCCAGCAGTTACAGCGAATTTAGCAATCAGCCCCAGCATTTT.

There are a few counts of this clonotype. The chain joins TRBV10-3 to TRBJ2-3, with D maybe TRBD1 (5 bases). The CDR3 sequence is 13 residues long. V was clipped by 6 bases and J by 2 bases, with 9 bases between them. Germline CDR1 ENHRY, CDR2 SYGVKD. Here the CDR3 reads CAIRDNYTDTQYF. In nucleotides, the CDR3 is TGTGCCATCAGGGACAACTACACAGATACGCAGTATTTT.

The chain has TRBV6-2 or TRBV6-3 and TRBJ1-1; 8 nucleotides line up with TRBD1. The CDR3 is 15 residues long. CDR1 MNHEY and CDR2 SVGEGT come from the germline V gene. J gave up 6 bases and V 5 bases, and 11 bases lay outside the gene matches. The CDR3 nucleotides are TGTGCCAGCAGTACCCCGACAGGGGCGGCCCCTGAAGCTTTCTTT. Protein product: CASSTPTGAAPEAFF.

V is TRBV5-6 and J is TRBJ2-1, with TRBD2 identical over 7 bases. V shed 1 base, J shed 3 bases, and the junction held 4 bases outside the gene matches. The CDR3 has 15 residues. Germline V CDR1 and CDR2: SGHDT, YYEEEE. The CDR3 nucleotides are TGTGCCAGCAGCTTGCTACCTAGCGGCTACAATGAGCAGTTCTTC. This translates into CASSLLPSGYNEQFF.

In this sample, this clonotype turned up a few times. The chain joins TRBV7-2 to TRBJ2-2, with D hard to call. The V end was cut by 5 bases, the J end by 6 bases, with 13 bases between. The germline V gene has CDR1 SGHTA and CDR2 FQGNSA. The CDR3 is 14 amino acids. The CDR3 DNA reads TGTGCCAGCAGCCCCGGTGGTGCGTCCGGGGAGCTGTTTTTT. Encoded protein: CASSPGGASGELFF. Supplemented by reference TRBV7-2 and TRBJ2-2, the full variable domain reads GAGVSQSPSNKVTEKGKDVELRCDPISGHTALYWYRQSLGQGLEFLIYFQGNSAPDKSGLPSDRFSAERTGGSVSTLTIQRTQQEDSAVYLCASSPGGASGELFFGEGSRLTVL.

The chain employs TRBV11-2 and TRBJ2-1; 10 bases are shared with TRBD1. CDR3 length: 17 residues. Germline CDR1 reads SGHAT; CDR2 reads FQNNGV. Trimming at V came to 6 bases and at J to 3 bases, leaving 11 bases not matched to a gene. DNA of the CDR3: TGTGCCAGCAGTCCCCGGACAGGGGGGATGTTCTACAATGAGCAGTTCTTC. Translated, it gives CASSPRTGGMFYNEQFF.

This clonotype appeared many times. The V and J genes are TRBV4-3 and TRBJ2-7; D gene ambiguous. Germline V gene sequence: CDR1 LGHNA, CDR2 YSLEER. The CDR3 extends over 17 amino acids. Trimming removed 0 bases from V and 1 base from J, with 16 bases in between. The CDR3 sequence: CASSQEYRLPASYEQYF. In DNA form, the CDR3 reads TGCGCCAGCAGCCAAGAGTACCGCCTCCCGGCATCCTACGAGCAGTACTTC.

The CDR3 DNA follows: TGCGCCAGCAGCCAAGATTTGCAGGGTAACTATGGCTACACCTTC. The encoded protein is CASSQDLQGNYGYTF. The chain has TRBV4-3 and TRBJ1-2, with D maybe TRBD1 (5 bases). Germline V gene lookup returns CDR1 LGHNA and CDR2 YSLEER. This CDR3 has 15 amino acids. V lost 0 bases and J lost 1, with 9 bases in between.

J is TRBJ2-2 and V is TRBV2; TRBD2 is a possible D gene (5 bases). Trimming pared 6 bases from V and 6 bases from J, leaving 14 bases between. Germline values: CDR1 SNHLY, CDR2 FYNNEI. This CDR3 has 14 amino acids. The CDR3 region is CASRPGFNPGELFF. In DNA, the CDR3 is TGTGCCAGCAGGCCGGGGTTCAATCCCGGGGAGCTGTTTTTT.

Only a few counts were recorded for this clonotype. The V and J genes are TRBV7-2 and TRBJ2-2; 9 bases align to TRBD2. The J segment lost 4 bases and the V segment lost 5 bases, leaving 5 bases of the junction unmatched. Germline CDR1 is SGHTA and CDR2 is FQGNSA. This CDR3 has 15 amino acids. CDR3 region: CASSQLAGLTGELFF. The CDR3, as DNA: TGTGCCAGCAGCCAACTAGCGGGCCTCACCGGGGAGCTGTTTTTT.

The chain has TRBV10-2 and TRBJ2-3; 13 bases are shared with TRBD2. Germline V CDR1 and CDR2: WSHSY, SAAADI. The junction had 3 bases not matched to a gene; V was cut back by 4 bases and J by 2 bases. There are 16 residues in the CDR3. CDR3 in DNA: TGCGCCAGCAGTGTCACTAGCGGGGGGGCCACAGATACGCAGTATTTT. It specifies CASSVTSGGATDTQYF.

CDR3 amino acids: CASSDGSGIPSPLHF. The CDR3 coding sequence is TGTGCCAGCAGTGATGGGTCCGGGATCCCTTCACCCCTCCACTTT. The J gene is TRBJ1-6, the V gene TRBV2; D remains unclear. The germline CDR1 and CDR2 sequences are SNHLY and FYNNEI. V was shortened by 3 bases and J by 9 bases, with 15 bases between the two germline ends. This CDR3 has 15 amino acids.

The V and J genes are TRBV10-3 and TRBJ2-1, with 10 bases identical to TRBD2. The germline CDR1 and CDR2 sequences are ENHRY and SYGVKD. With V trimmed by 4 bases and J by 5 bases, 20 bases remained unmatched. The CDR3 runs to 20 residues. CDR3 loop: CAISGTASGGGGRGHNEQFF. The DNA of the CDR3 is TGTGCCATCAGTGGAACAGCTAGCGGGGGAGGAGGTCGGGGACACAATGAGCAGTTCTTC.

V and J are TRBV15 and TRBJ1-5; D possibly corresponds to TRBD1 (5 bases). The V end was cut by 1 base, the J end by 7 bases, with 11 bases between. The CDR3 is 14 residues long. The germline V gene encodes CDR1 LNHNV and CDR2 YYDKDF (reference sequence). The CDR3 protein is CATSRASRGQPQHF. DNA of the CDR3: TGTGCCACCAGCAGAGCCAGCCGGGGGCAGCCCCAGCATTTT.